This TCR beta chain was identified in a study of cytomegalovirus exposure and HLA in healthy donors. Study-wide results and limits: CMV serostatus was the only immune exposure information that was available.

Primers for the PCR totalled 60 Vbeta and 13 Jbeta. Profiling relied on immunoSEQ multiplex PCR, and the TCRdb table lists in-frame clones only, not all of them. The sample has over 95,000 clones, 74% seen once. A note on this clone: Its antigen is not identified.

The germline V gene has CDR1 MNHNY and CDR2 SVGAGI (reference sequence). This CDR3 contains 13 residues. V trimming: 7 bases; J trimming: 14 bases; junction bases outside the gene matches: 10. What was sequenced was PBMCs. The chain has TRBV6-6 and TRBJ1-6; TRBD1 agrees at 8 bases. This receptor was obtained from a human donor in good health. In DNA form, the CDR3 reads TGTGCCAGCATATCGGACAGGGAATTTACCCTCCACTTT. Its translation: CASISDREFTLHF.